This T cell receptor beta chain is from a study of cytomegalovirus exposure and HLA in healthy donors. About this clone: As yet, its antigen is unknown.

Study-level points and caveats: Despite most TCR sequences being rare, some public TCRs occurred in many donors. It was in a later analysis that TCR association rates were seen to vary by HLA locus, highest for DRB1 and lowest for HLA-C. Per a prior analysis, the majority of TCR beta V segments were productive roughly 87% or roughly 30% of the time.

The CDR3 extends over 14 amino acids. With 4 bases clipped from V and 0 bases from J, the junction kept 3 bases outside the gene matches. The germline V gene encodes CDR1 MNHEY and CDR2 SMNVEV (reference sequence). The donors comprised healthy bone marrow donors. Primers for the PCR totalled 60 Vbeta and 13 Jbeta. Using immunoSEQ multiplex PCR, the repertoire was profiled, and TCRdb retains in-frame clones only, with some absent. The sample lists some 120,000 clones; approximately 75% were seen once. The sequence came from a man aged 25 to 45 in good health and CMV-seronegative. The sequenced material came from PBMCs. The rearrangement links TRBV27 to TRBJ2-7; 7 bases match TRBD1. CDR3 protein: CASSSAGGSYEQYF. The CDR3 DNA is TGTGCCAGCAGTTCCGCAGGGGGCTCCTACGAGCAGTACTTC.